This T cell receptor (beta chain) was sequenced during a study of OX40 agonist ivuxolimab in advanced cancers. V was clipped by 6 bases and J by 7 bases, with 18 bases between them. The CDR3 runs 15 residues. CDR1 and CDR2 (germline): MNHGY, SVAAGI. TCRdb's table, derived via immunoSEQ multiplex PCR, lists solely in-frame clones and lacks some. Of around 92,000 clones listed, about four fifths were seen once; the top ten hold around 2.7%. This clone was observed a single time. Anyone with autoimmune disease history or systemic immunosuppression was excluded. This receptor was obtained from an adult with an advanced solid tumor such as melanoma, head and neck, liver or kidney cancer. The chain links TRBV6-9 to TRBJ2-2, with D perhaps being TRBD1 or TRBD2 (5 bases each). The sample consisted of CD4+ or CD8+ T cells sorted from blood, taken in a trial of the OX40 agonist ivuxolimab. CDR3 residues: CASSKPGPEIGELFF. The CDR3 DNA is TGTGCCAGCAGCAAACCGGGACCTGAGATCGGGGAGCTGTTTTTT.